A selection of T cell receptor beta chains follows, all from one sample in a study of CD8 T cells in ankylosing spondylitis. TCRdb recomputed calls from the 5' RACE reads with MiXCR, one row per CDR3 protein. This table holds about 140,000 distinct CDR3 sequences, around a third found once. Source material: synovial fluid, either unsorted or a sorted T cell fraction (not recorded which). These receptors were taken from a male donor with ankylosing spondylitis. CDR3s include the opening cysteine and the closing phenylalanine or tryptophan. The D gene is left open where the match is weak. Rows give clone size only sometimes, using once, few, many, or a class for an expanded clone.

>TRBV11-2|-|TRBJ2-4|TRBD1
TGTGCCAGCAGCTTACAGGGGGTATCGGACATTCAGTACTTC
CASSLQGVSDIQYF
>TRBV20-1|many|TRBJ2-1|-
TGCAGTGCTAGAAACCACGGTGAGCAGTTCTTC
CSARNHGEQFF
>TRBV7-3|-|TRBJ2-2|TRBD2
TGTGCCAGCAGCCGCAACGGGGGGGCCGGCACCGGGGAGCTGTTTTTT
CASSRNGGAGTGELFF
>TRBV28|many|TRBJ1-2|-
TGTGCCAGCAGTTTGTCAGGGAGGGTTGGCTACACCTTC
CASSLSGRVGYTF
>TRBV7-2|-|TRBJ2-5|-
TGTGCCAGCAGCTTAGAGGGGTTTGAGACCCAGTACTTC
CASSLEGFETQYF
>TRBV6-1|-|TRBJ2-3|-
TGTGCCAGCAGCTGGGGGGAACCCACAGATACGCAGTATTTT
CASSWGEPTDTQYF
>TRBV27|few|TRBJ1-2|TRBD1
TGTGCCAGCAGTCCTACGCAGGGGGCGTACTATGGCTACACCTTC
CASSPTQGAYYGYTF
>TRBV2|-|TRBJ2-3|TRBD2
TGTGCCAGCCTGCGGGAGAGCACAGATACGCAGTATTTT
CASLRESTDTQYF
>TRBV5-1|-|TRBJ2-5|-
TGCGCCAGCAGCCGAGGACCGAACGGGGAGACCCAGTACTTC
CASSRGPNGETQYF
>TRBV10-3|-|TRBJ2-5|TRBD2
TGTGCCATCAGCCCGGGACTAGCGGGAAAGAAAGAGACCCAGTACTTC
CAISPGLAGKKETQYF
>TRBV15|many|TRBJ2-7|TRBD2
TGTGCCACCAGCAGAGCGGGGGGAAGCTCCTACGAGCAGTACTTC
CATSRAGGSSYEQYF
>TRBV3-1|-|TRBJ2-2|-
TGTGCCAGCAGCCAATTTTTCAGTGCGGCAACCGGGGAGCTGTTTTTT
CASSQFFSAATGELFF
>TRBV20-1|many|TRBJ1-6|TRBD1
TGCAGTGCCTCCCGCCTGGACAGGGGAACGGATTCACCCCTCCACTTT
CSASRLDRGTDSPLHF
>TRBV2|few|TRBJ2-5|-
TGTGCCAGCAAGCCGGCTAGTCAGAAGACGCAGACCCAGTACTTC
CASKPASQKTQTQYF
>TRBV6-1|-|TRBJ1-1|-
TGTGCCAGCAGCTTCACAGGGCAGGGGTCTGAAGCTTTCTTT
CASSFTGQGSEAFF
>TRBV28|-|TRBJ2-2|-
TGTGCCAGCAGTTTTCAGACTACCGGGGAGCTGTTTTTT
CASSFQTTGELFF
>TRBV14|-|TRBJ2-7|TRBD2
TGTGCCAGCAGCCAAGCGGCTAGCGGGAGAACGGGGCAGTACTTC
CASSQAASGRTGQYF
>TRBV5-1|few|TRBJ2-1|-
TGCGCCAGCAGCTTGGCCTATAAAACTAGCTTTGGTGAGCAGTTCTTC
CASSLAYKTSFGEQFF
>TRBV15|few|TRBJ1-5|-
TGTGCCACCAGCAGAGAGGGCCCTTTGGGAGTCTACAATCAGCCCCAGCATTTT
CATSREGPLGVYNQPQHF
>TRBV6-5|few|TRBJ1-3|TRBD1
TGTGCCAGCAGTTACCCCTGGACAGGGGGAAACACCATATATTTT
CASSYPWTGGNTIYF
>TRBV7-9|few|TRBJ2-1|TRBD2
TGTGCCAGCAGCTTAGCCGGGACTAGCGGAAATGAGCAGTTCTTC
CASSLAGTSGNEQFF
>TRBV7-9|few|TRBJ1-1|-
TGTGCCAGCAGCCCTGGGGGAGGGAGGTTTACTGAAGCTTTCTTT
CASSPGGGRFTEAFF
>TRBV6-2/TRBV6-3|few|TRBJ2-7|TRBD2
TGTGCCAGCAGTAAGACTAGCGGACGCTACGAGCAGTACTTC
CASSKTSGRYEQYF
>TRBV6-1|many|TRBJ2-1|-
TGTGCCAGCAGTGAAGGGGTGGAGGGGGATGAGCAGTTCTTC
CASSEGVEGDEQFF
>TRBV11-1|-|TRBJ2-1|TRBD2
TGTGCCAGCTCCATAGGGACTAGCGGAAACAATGAGCAGTTCTTC
CASSIGTSGNNEQFF
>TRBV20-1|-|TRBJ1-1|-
TGCAGTGCTAGTAAGGGAGGTTACACTGAAGCTTTCTTT
CSASKGGYTEAFF
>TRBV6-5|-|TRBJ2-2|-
TGTGCCAGCAGTTACTCTATCCTCGCCGGGGAGCTGTTTTTT
CASSYSILAGELFF
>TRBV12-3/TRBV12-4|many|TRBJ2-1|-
TGTGCCAGCAGTTTCATGGGGGCCGGAGGGAATGAGCAGTTCTTC
CASSFMGAGGNEQFF
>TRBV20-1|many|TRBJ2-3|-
TGCAGTGCTAGAGCCTCCCCCGGAGATACGCAGTATTTT
CSARASPGDTQYF
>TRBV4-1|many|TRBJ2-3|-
TGCGCCAGCAGCCAAGACGATGAACTCACAGATACGCAGTATTTT
CASSQDDELTDTQYF
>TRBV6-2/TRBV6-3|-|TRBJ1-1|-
TGTGCCAGCCTCCGTGGAAACCATTACACTGAAGCTTTCTTT
CASLRGNHYTEAFF
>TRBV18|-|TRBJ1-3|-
TGTGCCAGCTCACCACAGGAAGGGCAAAGAAACACCATATATTTT
CASSPQEGQRNTIYF
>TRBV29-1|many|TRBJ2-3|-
TGCAGCGTTACTGTCGGGGCAGATACGCAGTATTTT
CSVTVGADTQYF
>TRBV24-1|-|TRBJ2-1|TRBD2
TGTGCCACCAGTGAGTTGGGGACTAGCGGGACGAATGAGCAGTTCTTC
CATSELGTSGTNEQFF
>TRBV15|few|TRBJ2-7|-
TGTGCCACCAGCAGAGAGGTTCGGAACGAGCAGTACTTC
CATSREVRNEQYF
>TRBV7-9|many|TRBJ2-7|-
TGTGCCAGCAGCTTAGAACGGGAGCAGTACTTC
CASSLEREQYF
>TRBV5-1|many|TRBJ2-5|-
TGCGCCAGCAGCTCCGCGGGGGCGCCTTGGAGGGAGACCCAGTACTTC
CASSSAGAPWRETQYF
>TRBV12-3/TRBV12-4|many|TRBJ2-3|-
TGTGCCAGCAGTTTAAGCCGGACAGCGATCACAGATACGCAGTATTTT
CASSLSRTAITDTQYF
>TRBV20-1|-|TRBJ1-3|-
TGCAGTGCACCCGACAGAAACAGAAACACCATATATTTT
CSAPDRNRNTIYF
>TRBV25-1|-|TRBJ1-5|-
TGTGCCAGCAGGCAGGGGAATCAGCCCCAGCATTTT
CASRQGNQPQHF
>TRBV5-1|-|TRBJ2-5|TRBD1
TGCGCCAGCAGCGGGGGACAGTACCAAGAGACCCAGTACTTC
CASSGGQYQETQYF
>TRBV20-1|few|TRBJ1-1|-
TGCAGGGGAGGGTGGTTGGACACTGAAGCTTTCTTT
CRGGWLDTEAFF
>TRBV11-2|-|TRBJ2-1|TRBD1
TGTGCCAGCAGCAACAGGGGGTTAGAGCAGTTCTTC
CASSNRGLEQFF
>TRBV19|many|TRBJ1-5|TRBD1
TGTGCCAGTCTCCCGGGACAGGGAGTGGTTCAGCCCCAGCATTTT
CASLPGQGVVQPQHF
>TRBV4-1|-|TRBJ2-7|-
TGCGCCAGCAGCCCCCAGGGCGGTCAGTACGAGCAGTACTTC
CASSPQGGQYEQYF
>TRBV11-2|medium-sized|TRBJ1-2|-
TGTGCCAGCAGCAAATCCCGAGGACAGAACTATGGCTACACCTTC
CASSKSRGQNYGYTF
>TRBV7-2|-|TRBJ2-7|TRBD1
TGTGCCAGCAGCCGCAGGACAGGGGGCATCGGATACGAGCAGTACTTC
CASSRRTGGIGYEQYF
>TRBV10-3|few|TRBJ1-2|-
TGTGCCATCACCTCGCCCTATGGCTACACCTTC
CAITSPYGYTF
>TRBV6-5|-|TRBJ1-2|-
TGTGCCAGCAGTTACTCAGGGTATGGGGTAGTTCGCTATGGCTACACCTTC
CASSYSGYGVVRYGYTF
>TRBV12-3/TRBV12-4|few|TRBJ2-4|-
TGTGCCAGCAGTGGCGCGGGATCCAAAAACATTCAGTACTTC
CASSGAGSKNIQYF
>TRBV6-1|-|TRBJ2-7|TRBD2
TGTGCCAGCTCCCCTGCGAGGACTAGCAGGCACGAGCAGTACTTC
CASSPARTSRHEQYF
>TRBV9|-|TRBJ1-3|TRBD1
TGTGCCAGCAGTGTTACAGGGGGCGTAGGAAACACCATATATTTT
CASSVTGGVGNTIYF
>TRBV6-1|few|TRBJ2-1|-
TGTGCCAGCAGGGAAACAGGAAGGGATGAGCAGTTCTTC
CASRETGRDEQFF
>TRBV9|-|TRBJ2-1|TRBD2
TGTGCCAGCAGCGCCGGACTAGCGGGAGGGCCCCATGAGCAGTTCTTC
CASSAGLAGGPHEQFF
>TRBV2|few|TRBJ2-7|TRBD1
TGTGCCAGCAGTTTAGGACAGGGAACCTACGAGCAGTACTTC
CASSLGQGTYEQYF
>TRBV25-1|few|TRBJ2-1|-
TGTGCCAGCGTTCCTCACAGGATGCAGTTCTTC
CASVPHRMQFF
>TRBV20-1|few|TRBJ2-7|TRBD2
TGCAGTGCTCGCAGGGGAGCGGGGGGTTTTGACGACGAGCAGTACTTC
CSARRGAGGFDDEQYF
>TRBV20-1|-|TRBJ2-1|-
TGCAGTGCCCCGCCAGCGGAGTACAATGAGCAGTTCTTC
CSAPPAEYNEQFF
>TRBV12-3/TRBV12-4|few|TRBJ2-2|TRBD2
TGTGCCAGCACCTCGGGAGGGCGGGTTCGCACCGGGGAGCTGTTTTTT
CASTSGGRVRTGELFF
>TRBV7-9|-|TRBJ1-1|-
TGTGCCAGCAGCCCCCCATCACAAGCAGGGAACACTGAAGCTTTCTTT
CASSPPSQAGNTEAFF